These T cell receptor beta chains were read from a single sample in a study of cytomegalovirus exposure and HLA in healthy donors. Measured with immunoSEQ multiplex PCR; TCRdb has only the in-frame clones, and not every one. Recorded for this sample: 220,000 or so clones. Sample: PBMCs. These receptors were obtained from a girl aged 2 to 9 in good health and CMV-seropositive. Both conserved end residues are part of each CDR3. D genes are given only for firm matches.

v_call,j_call,d_call,cdr3_aa,cdr3_nt
TRBV15,TRBJ2-5,TRBD1,CATSRVAGGRETQYF,TGTGCCACCAGCAGAGTTGCAGGGGGCAGGGAGACCCAGTACTTC
TRBV7-3,TRBJ2-5,TRBD2,CASSSTSGSGGETQYF,TGTGCCAGCAGCTCGACTAGCGGGAGTGGCGGAGAGACCCAGTACTTC
TRBV10-1,TRBJ1-1,NA,CASSEYSYTEAFF,TGCGCCAGCAGTGAGTACAGTTACACTGAAGCTTTCTTT
TRBV9,TRBJ1-1,NA,CASSPPRGGPNTEAFF,TGTGCCAGCAGCCCCCCGCGGGGGGGCCCGAACACTGAAGCTTTCTTT
TRBV7-2,TRBJ2-7,NA,CASSQELSYEQYF,TGTGCCAGCAGCCAAGAACTAAGCTACGAGCAGTACTTC
TRBV9,TRBJ2-3,TRBD2,CASSVQTGTSKQAYTQYF,TGTGCCAGCAGCGTACAGACCGGGACTAGCAAGCAGGCATATACGCAGTATTTT
TRBV7-2,TRBJ1-4,NA,CASSLDGLRGANEKLFF,TGTGCCAGCAGCTTAGATGGGTTGCGGGGAGCTAATGAAAAACTGTTTTTT
TRBV13,TRBJ2-1,TRBD2,CASSYRLASPNEQFF,TGTGCCAGCAGCTACAGACTAGCTTCCCCTAATGAGCAGTTCTTC
TRBV29-1,TRBJ1-1,NA,CSVEGAMNTEAFF,TGCAGCGTTGAGGGGGCTATGAACACTGAAGCTTTCTTT
TRBV11-2,TRBJ2-5,NA,CASSRDIYQETQYF,TGTGCCAGCAGCCGGGACATCTATCAAGAGACCCAGTACTTC
TRBV28,TRBJ2-7,TRBD1,CASSPRQGAYEQYF,TGTGCCAGCAGTCCCCGCCAGGGGGCCTACGAGCAGTACTTC
TRBV7-2,TRBJ2-1,TRBD2,CASSLDVSGEYNEQFF,TGTGCCAGCAGCTTAGATGTTAGCGGGGAGTACAATGAGCAGTTCTTC
TRBV6-1,TRBJ1-1,NA,CASSKLLRDTEAFF,TGTGCCAGCAGTAAACTTCTCCGAGACACTGAAGCTTTCTTT
TRBV5-1,TRBJ2-2,TRBD1,CASSPGQVANTGELFF,TGCGCCAGCAGCCCGGGACAGGTGGCGAACACCGGGGAGCTGTTTTTT
TRBV7-9,TRBJ2-3,TRBD2,CASRAGGGTDTQYF,TGTGCCAGCAGGGCGGGAGGGGGGACAGATACGCAGTATTTT
TRBV5-1,TRBJ2-1,TRBD2,CASSFFTSGDNEQFF,TGCGCCAGCAGCTTCTTCACTAGCGGGGACAATGAGCAGTTCTTC
TRBV2,TRBJ1-1,NA,CASVGYVPGSNTEAFF,TGTGCCAGCGTTGGATATGTGCCGGGGAGCAACACTGAAGCTTTCTTT
TRBV18,TRBJ2-3,NA,CASSPTGTASSTDTQYF,TGTGCCAGCTCACCCACCGGGACTGCCTCTAGCACAGATACGCAGTATTTT
TRBV19,TRBJ2-1,TRBD2,CASSIGTSGSFGHEQFF,TGTGCCAGTAGTATCGGGACTAGCGGGAGCTTTGGCCATGAGCAGTTCTTC
TRBV28,TRBJ2-7,TRBD1,CASRVGTGFREGVGEQYF,TGTGCCAGCAGGGTCGGGACAGGTTTTCGGGAAGGGGTCGGCGAGCAGTACTTC
TRBV19,TRBJ1-1,NA,CASSSRGRGNTEAFF,TGTGCCAGTAGTAGCCGAGGGAGGGGGAACACTGAAGCTTTCTTT
TRBV27,TRBJ2-3,TRBD2,CASSFGASGTSDTQYF,TGTGCCAGCAGTTTTGGAGCTAGCGGGACCTCAGATACGCAGTATTTT
TRBV30,TRBJ1-5,NA,CAWSGQYNQPQHF,TGTGCCTGGAGTGGACAGTACAATCAGCCCCAGCATTTT
TRBV30,TRBJ1-1,TRBD1,CAWSERTGANTEAFF,TGTGCCTGGAGTGAGCGGACAGGGGCTAACACTGAAGCTTTCTTT
TRBV7-9,TRBJ1-1,NA,CASSSSGVGNTEAFF,TGTGCCAGCAGCTCCTCAGGGGTGGGGAACACTGAAGCTTTCTTT
TRBV5-1,TRBJ2-1,TRBD2,CASSLGLAGGYEQFF,TGCGCCAGCAGCTTGGGACTAGCGGGAGGGTATGAGCAGTTCTTC
TRBV10-3,TRBJ1-1,NA,CAISDKGAGLNTEAFF,TGTGCCATCAGTGACAAAGGGGCAGGGTTGAACACTGAAGCTTTCTTT
TRBV11-2,TRBJ2-2,TRBD1,CASSLGQGADDGELFF,TGTGCCAGCAGCTTAGGACAGGGGGCGGATGACGGGGAGCTGTTTTTT
TRBV9,TRBJ1-5,NA,CASSVGGGNKPQHF,TGTGCCAGCAGCGTAGGGGGGGGAAACAAGCCCCAGCATTTT
TRBV10-3,TRBJ2-3,NA,CATGLGEVADTQYF,TGTGCCACCGGATTGGGGGAGGTGGCAGATACGCAGTATTTT
TRBV14,TRBJ2-1,NA,CASSQVMDSNEQFF,TGTGCCAGCAGCCAAGTTATGGACTCCAATGAGCAGTTCTTC
TRBV19,TRBJ2-7,NA,CASSTGQFEDEQYF,TGTGCCAGTAGCACCGGACAGTTTGAGGACGAGCAGTACTTC
TRBV27,TRBJ2-2,TRBD2,CASSGLAVPRGAGELFF,TGTGCCAGCAGTGGGCTAGCGGTCCCCCGAGGGGCCGGGGAGCTGTTTTTT
TRBV19,TRBJ2-2,NA,CASSPRGGPSAGELFF,TGTGCCAGTAGTCCCCGCGGAGGGCCCTCGGCCGGGGAGCTGTTTTTT
TRBV28,TRBJ2-7,TRBD2,CASERGHYEQYF,TGTGCCAGCGAGCGGGGGCACTACGAGCAGTACTTC
TRBV6-6,TRBJ2-7,NA,CASSPYPYEQYF,TGTGCCAGCAGCCCCTACCCCTACGAGCAGTACTTC
TRBV10-1,TRBJ1-1,NA,CASSPGTANTEAFF,TGCGCCAGCAGCCCCGGAACAGCGAACACTGAAGCTTTCTTT
TRBV28,TRBJ2-5,NA,CASTRAGTPLETQYF,TGTGCCAGCACCCGTGCCGGGACACCCCTGGAGACCCAGTACTTC
TRBV18,TRBJ2-6,TRBD1,CASSPGTANSGANVLTF,TGTGCCAGCTCACCTGGGACAGCCAACTCTGGGGCCAACGTCCTGACTTTC
TRBV19,TRBJ1-1,NA,CASTPRTLSNTEAFF,TGTGCCAGTACCCCAAGGACACTTTCGAACACTGAAGCTTTCTTT
TRBV5-4,TRBJ2-1,NA,CASSLDGGRAYNEQFF,TGTGCCAGCAGCTTGGATGGAGGTCGAGCCTACAATGAGCAGTTCTTC
TRBV7-3,TRBJ2-1,NA,CASSDYSGRNNEQFF,TGTGCCAGCAGCGACTACAGTGGGAGGAACAATGAGCAGTTCTTC
TRBV5-1,TRBJ1-3,NA,CASSEVQGSGNTIYF,TGCGCCAGCAGTGAAGTGCAGGGATCTGGAAACACCATATATTTT
TRBV28,TRBJ2-5,NA,CASRRGWETQYF,TGTGCCAGCAGGAGGGGGTGGGAGACCCAGTACTTC
TRBV15,TRBJ1-3,TRBD1,CATSRNRGRSGNTIYF,TGTGCCACCAGCAGAAACAGGGGTCGTTCTGGAAACACCATATATTTT
TRBV27,TRBJ2-7,NA,CASSLGSGSGYEQYF,TGTGCCAGCAGTTTAGGAAGTGGTAGCGGCTACGAGCAGTACTTC
TRBV11-2,TRBJ2-7,NA,CASSLRGAERSEQYF,TGTGCCAGCAGTTTACGGGGGGCGGAGAGGAGCGAGCAGTACTTC
TRBV19,TRBJ1-4,NA,CASSGREEKLFF,TGTGCCAGTAGTGGGAGAGAGGAAAAACTGTTTTTT
TRBV6-4,TRBJ2-1,TRBD2,CASSEGTSNEQFF,TGTGCCAGCAGTGAGGGGACTAGCAATGAGCAGTTCTTC
TRBV7-8,TRBJ2-7,TRBD1,CASSSGQSSYEQYF,TGTGCCAGCAGCTCGGGACAGTCCTCCTACGAGCAGTACTTC
TRBV9,TRBJ1-1,NA,CASSAGTKNTEAFF,TGTGCCAGCAGCGCAGGGACAAAGAACACTGAAGCTTTCTTT
TRBV29-1,TRBJ2-1,NA,CSVDLGLSSYNEQFF,TGCAGCGTTGATTTAGGACTCTCTTCCTACAATGAGCAGTTCTTC